This T cell receptor beta chain was captured in a study of shared clonotypes between healthy human individuals. About the research overall: The plates for each donor numbered three CD4 naive, three CD4 memory, two CD8 naive and one CD8 memory. Study results and caveats: On the whole, naive subsets had larger estimated richness than memory subsets had. Unshared clonotypes carried lower generation probabilities than those common to all four donors.

A note on this clone: Its target is not known.

Sequencing used immunoSEQ multiplex PCR; TCRdb keeps in-frame clones, though not all of them. The sample has 950,000 to 1,100,000 clones, roughly 70% seen once. The clonotype originates from a man between 18 and 29 years old in good health. The sample taken for sequencing was memory CD4+ T cells sorted from blood. The subset denotes: CD45RA-negative fraction.

The CDR3: CASSSDRYNSPLHF. CDR3 nucleotide sequence: TGTGCCAGCAGCTCGGACAGATATAATTCACCCCTCCACTTT. The chain joins TRBV5-6 to TRBJ1-6; D may be TRBD1 (6 bases). The CDR3 has 14 residues. CDR1 and CDR2 from the germline V gene are SGHDT and YYEEEE. The V end lost 3 bases, the J end lost 4 bases, and 8 bases lay between the germline ends.